This T cell receptor (beta chain) was identified during a study of T cells in Graves' hyperthyroidism and ophthalmopathy. About the research overall: Peripheral blood sampling occurred at initial diagnosis, before any treatment.

This clonotype was recorded a few times. Being one base from a much bigger clone, this may be a read error. Researchers took RNA transcripts and amplified the TCR beta CDR3 regions from them. With the HTBI primer set, the TCR CDR3 went through a first round of RT-PCR. TCRdb reprocessed the multiplex PCR reads with MiXCR, giving one entry per CDR3 protein. Counted here are about 560,000 distinct CDR3 sequences, roughly a sixth occurring once; the ten biggest clones make up about 20%. CDR1 SGHRS and CDR2 YFSETQ come from the germline V gene. The CDR3 consists of 13 residues. Investigators excluded patients with uncontrolled infection, other autoimmune disease, pregnancy or lactation. The authors took PBMCs from roughly 10 ml fresh peripheral blood.

Sequenced: blood. The J gene is TRBJ2-1, the V gene TRBV5-1; a possible D gene is TRBD2 (6 bases). The sequence was collected from a woman between 18 and 29 years old with Graves' hyperthyroidism. The CDR3 coding sequence is TGCGCCAGCAGCTTGGCGACTAGTAATGAGCAGCTCTTC. Protein product: CASSLATSNEQLF. The variable domain in full, completed from reference TRBV5-1 and TRBJ2-1, reads KAGVTQTPRYLIKTRGQQVTLSCSPISGHRSVSWYQQTPGQGLQFLFEYFSETQRNKGNFPGRFSGRQFSNSRSEMNVSTLELGDSALYLCASSLATSNEQLFGPGTRLTVL.